The clone carrying this T cell receptor (beta chain) was found a few times. Its matching antigen is unknown. This entry belongs to a study of human T cells and chemical hapten exposure. In the study overall: The upper back received 0.01% DPC by patch testing, with results read at 6 days. The patient population, which was mostly female, had alopecia areata, totalis or universalis.

TCRdb itself ran the RACE reads through MiXCR, one entry per CDR3 protein. The table lists a few hundred thousand distinct CDR3 sequences, 5% to 6.5% of them singletons. Study results and caveats: Sensitization with DPC brought no change to TCRs above 1 in 1000 in frequency.

Trimming removed 7 bases from V and 6 bases from J; junction bases left unmatched: 5. The CDR3 totals 13 residues. Per germline, CDR1 MNHNY and CDR2 SVGAGI (reference sequence). Time point described: pre-sensitization, week 0. The treatment is: therapeutic diphenylcyclopropenone sensitization with weekly scalp DPC. Prior to application of each patch test, blood was drawn. The specimen was whole blood, collected in connection with sensitization to the hapten diphenylcyclopropenone (DPC). This receptor was taken from a woman aged 18-29 years with alopecia areata. Some clones in this sample may be carry-over from other donors' samples. V and J are TRBV6-6 and TRBJ2-1, with 8 bases aligning to TRBD2. The DNA for the CDR3 is TGTGCCAGCACTCCCGCGGGGGGCAATGAGCAGTTCTTC. It yields the protein CASTPAGGNEQFF.